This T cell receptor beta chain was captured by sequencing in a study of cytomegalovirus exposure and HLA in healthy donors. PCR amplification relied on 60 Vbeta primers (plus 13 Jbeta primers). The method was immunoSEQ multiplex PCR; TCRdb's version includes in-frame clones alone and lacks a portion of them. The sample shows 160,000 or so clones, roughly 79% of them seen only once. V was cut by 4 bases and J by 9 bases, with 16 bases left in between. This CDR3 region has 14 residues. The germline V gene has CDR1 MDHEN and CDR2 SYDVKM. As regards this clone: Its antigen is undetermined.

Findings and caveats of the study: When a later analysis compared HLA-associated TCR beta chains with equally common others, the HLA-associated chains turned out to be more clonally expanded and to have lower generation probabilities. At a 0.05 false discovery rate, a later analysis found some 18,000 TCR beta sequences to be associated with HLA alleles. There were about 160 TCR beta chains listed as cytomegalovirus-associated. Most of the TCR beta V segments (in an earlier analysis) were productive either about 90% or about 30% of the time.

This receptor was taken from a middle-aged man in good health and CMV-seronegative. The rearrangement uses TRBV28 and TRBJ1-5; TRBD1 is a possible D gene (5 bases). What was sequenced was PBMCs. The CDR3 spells CASSWGGTPGPQHF. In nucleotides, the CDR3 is TGTGCCAGCAGTTGGGGAGGGACCCCGGGGCCCCAGCATTTT.